Given below is one T cell receptor (beta chain) in context. An absence of ophthalmopathy progression within 18 months meant stable Graves' hyperthyroidism. These data originate in a study of T cells in Graves' hyperthyroidism and ophthalmopathy. This CDR3 is 17 amino acids long. CDR1 is SGHVS, CDR2 FNYEAQ, per germline. Deletions cut 5 bases from V and 0 bases from J, with 16 bases between. RNA transcripts were the template for amplifying TCR beta CDR3 regions. A set of HTBI primers served as the primers for a first-round RT-PCR of the TCR CDR3. TCRdb used MiXCR to reprocess the multiplex PCR reads, holding one entry per CDR3 protein. The data hold approximately 590,000 distinct CDR3 sequences, with approximately 14% observed a single time.

The J gene is TRBJ2-2, the V gene TRBV7-6, with D perhaps matching TRBD2 (6 bases). The sample consisted of blood. The sequence was collected from a young woman with Graves' hyperthyroidism. CDR3 in DNA: TGTGCCAGCAGCAGAATTTTTAGCGGATCGAACACCGGGGAGCTGTTTTTT. Amino acid sequence: CASSRIFSGSNTGELFF. Full variable domain (outside the CDR3, taken from reference TRBV7-6 and TRBJ2-2): GAGVSQSPRYKVTKRGQDVALRCDPISGHVSLYWYRQALGQGPEFLTYFNYEAQQDKSGLPNDRFSAERPEGSISTLTIQRTEQRDSAMYRCASSRIFSGSNTGELFFGEGSRLTVL.